Listed below are T cell receptor beta chains from one sample, sequenced in a study of OX40 agonist ivuxolimab in advanced cancers. The repertoire was sequenced with immunoSEQ multiplex PCR; TCRdb's copy has only in-frame clones and lacks some. The sample has more than 85,000 clones, about 90% seen once. This material consisted of CD4+ or CD8+ T cells sorted from blood, taken in a trial of the OX40 agonist ivuxolimab. All receptors derive from an adult with an advanced solid tumor such as melanoma, head and neck, liver or kidney cancer. The CDR3 runs from the conserved cysteine through the conserved F or W. The D gene is left open where the match is weak. Some rows mark clone size as missing; the rest say once, few, many or name a class of expanded clone.

>13|TRBV5-6|TRBJ2-7|.|once
TGTGCCAGCAGCTTGACCGGGGCCTACGAGCAGTACTTC
CASSLTGAYEQYF
>15|TRBV5-1|TRBJ2-3|TRBD1|.
TGCGCCAGCAACCTACAGGGGCCGAATACAGATACGCAGTATTTT
CASNLQGPNTDTQYF
>15|TRBV27|TRBJ1-2|.|once
TGTGCCAGCAGTTTATCCTGGGTTGCGGACTATGGCTACACCTTC
CASSLSWVADYGYTF
>15|TRBV6-6|TRBJ2-2|.|once
TGTGCCAGCAGTTCCCCGACAGGCGCCACCGGGGAGCTGTTTTTT
CASSSPTGATGELFF
>14|TRBV7-9|TRBJ2-7|.|.
TGTGCCAGCAGCGGTCCTCTACTAGCCTACGAGCAGTACTTC
CASSGPLLAYEQYF
>13|TRBV2|TRBJ2-3|.|.
TGTGCCAGCATGCAGGGTGGGCCAGATACGCAGTATTTT
CASMQGGPDTQYF
>15|TRBV5-6|TRBJ1-4|TRBD1|once
TGTGCCAGCAGCTCGGGACCGGGACAGAGAGAAAAACTGTTTTTT
CASSSGPGQREKLFF
>15|TRBV7-2|TRBJ2-1|.|.
TGTGCCAGCAGCAAACTAGCTAACGGTCACAATGAGCAGTTCTTC
CASSKLANGHNEQFF
>11|TRBV6-6|TRBJ2-7|.|.
TGTGCCAGCAGCCACTCCTACGAGCAGTACTTC
CASSHSYEQYF
>15|TRBV5-6|TRBJ2-4|.|few
TGTGCCAGCAGCTCTTACAGGGCGGGCAAAAACATTCAGTACTTC
CASSSYRAGKNIQYF
>14|TRBV6-6|TRBJ1-1|.|.
TGTGCCAGCAGTACGGACAGACTGAACACTGAAGCTTTCTTT
CASSTDRLNTEAFF
>15|TRBV6-6|TRBJ2-7|TRBD2|once
TGTGCCAGCACCTGGACTAGCGGGAGCCCCTACGAGCAGTACTTC
CASTWTSGSPYEQYF
>18|TRBV27|TRBJ2-7|TRBD2|.
TGTGCCAGCCGCCAAGCCGGTAGCGGGAGAGGTAGGACCTACGAGCAGTACTTC
CASRQAGSGRGRTYEQYF
>12|TRBV7-2|TRBJ2-1|TRBD1|.
TGTGCCAGCAGCTTAAACAGGGGTGAGCAGTTCTTC
CASSLNRGEQFF
>14|TRBV7-2|TRBJ1-1|.|.
TGTGCCAGCAGCTTGATGGAGGGAAGTACTGAAGCTTTCTTT
CASSLMEGSTEAFF
>14|TRBV23-1|TRBJ2-7|.|once
TGCGCCAGCAGTCAATCGCGGAGCAACTACGAGCAGTACTTC
CASSQSRSNYEQYF
>15|TRBV7-8|TRBJ2-3|TRBD2|once
TGTGCCAGCCGTACCGGGACTACGAGCACAGATACGCAGTATTTT
CASRTGTTSTDTQYF
>15|TRBV7-2|TRBJ2-1|.|.
TGTGCCAGCAGCTTAATGGGGCCGGGAGTCAATGAGCAGTTCTTC
CASSLMGPGVNEQFF
>14|TRBV30|TRBJ2-7|.|.
TGTGCCTGGAGTTCTAGCAGGAGCTCCTACGAGCAGTACTTC
CAWSSSRSSYEQYF
>15|TRBV5-1|TRBJ2-1|TRBD1|.
TGCGCCAGCAGCCAGACAGGGAGCTCCTACAATGAGCAGTTCTTC
CASSQTGSSYNEQFF
>14|TRBV5-1|TRBJ1-4|TRBD1|once
TGCGCCAGCAGCTTCGGGACAGAGAATGAAAAACTGTTTTTT
CASSFGTENEKLFF
>13|TRBV11-1|TRBJ1-3|.|.
TGTGCCAGCGCAGGATTCTCTGGAAACACCATATATTTT
CASAGFSGNTIYF
>14|TRBV19|TRBJ1-1|.|.
TGTGCCAGTAGTTCCGACGGGTTCACAACTGAAGCTTTCTTT
CASSSDGFTTEAFF
>13|TRBV5-6|TRBJ2-7|.|.
TGTGCCAGCAGCTTTAAGGGAACCTACGAGCAGTACTTC
CASSFKGTYEQYF
>13|TRBV9|TRBJ2-3|.|.
TGTGCCAGCAGCGTAGGAACCAAAGATACGCAGTATTTT
CASSVGTKDTQYF
>13|TRBV7-6|TRBJ1-1|.|.
TGTGCCAGCTTAGGGGACGGGAACACTGAAGCTTTCTTT
CASLGDGNTEAFF
>14|TRBV28|TRBJ2-7|.|.
TGTGCCAGCAGTTCCGGGACCTTAATTTACGAGCAGTACTTC
CASSSGTLIYEQYF
>16|TRBV11-3|TRBJ2-1|TRBD2|few
TGTGCCAGCAGCCAGATAGCGGGAGCTGTATACAATGAGCAGTTCTTC
CASSQIAGAVYNEQFF
>15|TRBV30|TRBJ1-2|TRBD1|.
TGTGCCGGATCAAAGGAGGGGGCACCGACCTATGGCTACACCTTC
CAGSKEGAPTYGYTF
>15|TRBV11-3|TRBJ2-1|TRBD2|.
TGTGCCAGCAGCTTAGTTGGGACTAGCGGAAATGAGCAGTTCTTC
CASSLVGTSGNEQFF
>16|TRBV27|TRBJ1-5|.|.
TGTGCCAGCAGTTTATGGGCCCGAGGCGGGAATCAGCCCCAGCATTTT
CASSLWARGGNQPQHF
>12|TRBV21-1|TRBJ2-3|.|.
TGTGCCAGCAGTCGGACAGCAGATACGCAGTATTTT
CASSRTADTQYF
>14|TRBV2|TRBJ2-2|.|.
TGTGCCAGCAGTCCCCAGGGAGTGGCCGGGGAGCTGTTTTTT
CASSPQGVAGELFF
>17|TRBV5-1|TRBJ2-1|TRBD2|.
TGCGCCAGCAGCTTGTTTTCTCGCGGGAGCTCCTACAATGAGCAGTTCTTC
CASSLFSRGSSYNEQFF
>17|TRBV7-3|TRBJ2-2|TRBD2|.
TGTGCCAGCAGCTTATGGGTTAGCGGGTGGAACACCGGGGAGCTGTTTTTT
CASSLWVSGWNTGELFF
>11|TRBV20-1|TRBJ1-1|.|.
TGCAGTGCTAGGAGGGTCCCTGAAGCTTTCTTT
CSARRVPEAFF
>14|TRBV10-3|TRBJ2-7|.|once
TGTGCCATCAGTGCTGGGCAGGGTACCAACGAGCAGTACTTC
CAISAGQGTNEQYF
>14|TRBV5-1|TRBJ2-2|.|once
TGCGCCAGCAGCTTGGCCCAAGAGTTCGGGGAGCTGTTTTTT
CASSLAQEFGELFF
>16|TRBV15|TRBJ2-1|.|once
TGTGCCACCAGCAGAGTCCTCGCCCCCCATGGCGATGAGCAGTTCTTC
CATSRVLAPHGDEQFF
>12|TRBV18|TRBJ1-2|.|.
TGTGCCAGCTCGCTCGGCGACAGGGGCTACACCTTC
CASSLGDRGYTF
>15|TRBV6-6|TRBJ2-7|TRBD2|.
TGTGCCAGCAGTTACTCGGATGCGGGAGGATACGAGCAGTACTTC
CASSYSDAGGYEQYF
>15|TRBV5-5|TRBJ2-7|TRBD2|.
TGTGCCAGCAGCTTCGCACTACTAGCGGGAAACGAGCAGTACTTC
CASSFALLAGNEQYF
>14|TRBV18|TRBJ2-3|.|.
TGTGCCAGCTCACCTCCGGGGGGCACAGATACGCAGTATTTT
CASSPPGGTDTQYF
>14|TRBV7-9|TRBJ2-3|.|.
TGTGCCAGCAGCTTAGTCCGTGCGGCAGATACGCAGTATTTT
CASSLVRAADTQYF
>17|TRBV9|TRBJ1-2|.|.
TGTGCCAGCAGCCCATCAGCGAATCTAGTGGGGGCTCGAGGCTACACCTTC
CASSPSANLVGARGYTF
>16|TRBV28|TRBJ2-2|TRBD1|.
TGTGCCAGCAGGGGACGGGACAGGGGGCTCACCGGGGAGCTGTTTTTT
CASRGRDRGLTGELFF
>16|TRBV4-1|TRBJ2-1|TRBD2|once
TGCGCCAGCAGCCAAGACCGGACTAGCGGGGGCAATGAGCAGTTCTTC
CASSQDRTSGGNEQFF
>15|TRBV15|TRBJ1-2|TRBD1|.
TGTGCCACCAGCACTACAGGGGCGGCTCGCTATGGCTACACCTTC
CATSTTGAARYGYTF
>15|TRBV28|TRBJ2-1|TRBD1|.
TGTGCCAGCAGTCGACAGGGATCATCGGGGAATGAGCAGTTCTTC
CASSRQGSSGNEQFF
>15|TRBV2|TRBJ2-4|.|.
TGTGCCAGCAGTTTTTACTTGGGGGAAAAAAACATTCAGTACTTC
CASSFYLGEKNIQYF
>15|TRBV9|TRBJ2-3|.|.
TGTGCCAGCAGCGTAGTTGGTCTTACCACAGATACGCAGTATTTT
CASSVVGLTTDTQYF
>16|TRBV18|TRBJ1-1|.|.
TGTGCCAGCTCACCACCGTGGGGGGCTGGGAGCACTGAAGCTTTCTTT
CASSPPWGAGSTEAFF
>17|TRBV19|TRBJ2-1|TRBD2|.
TGTGCCAGTAACATAGGGACTAGCGGGAGTGGCTACAATGAGCAGTTCTTC
CASNIGTSGSGYNEQFF
>14|TRBV7-7|TRBJ2-3|.|.
TGTGCTAGCAGCTTTATACCTAGCACAGATACGCAGTATTTT
CASSFIPSTDTQYF
>14|TRBV13|TRBJ2-5|.|.
TGTGCCAGCAGCTTAGCCCAGGGAGAAGAGACCCAGTACTTC
CASSLAQGEETQYF